This section outlines one T cell receptor beta chain sequence together with its context. What this receptor recognizes is not known. Base-call qualities are not available, and no considerably larger clone is one nucleotide away. TCRbeta CDR3 regions were amplified from genomic DNA using the immunoSEQ Assay, a bias-controlled multiplex PCR. The source study handled its data this way. The number of nucleated cells in each sample was estimated by amplification of reference gene primers within the assay. To quantify the absolute abundance of each unique TCRbeta CDR3 rearrangement, sequence reads were collapsed and filtered. For each sample, productive Simpson clonality was calculated by taking the square root of Simpson's diversity index across productive rearrangements. TCRdb limited this immuneACCESS table to in-frame rearrangements with V and J called. A share of clones is missing; checked studies link under half to unresolved V genes, and the rest is unexplained. From that table come the V and J calls and clone size; the DNA was used to work out D and trimming. The sample table records a few hundred thousand clones; approximately 82% of these occur just once. The top ten clonotypes cover 4.6% of the sample.

V loses 8 bases of germline sequence and J loses 1 base, and the interval between the two ends is 23 bases. Spanning cysteine to phenylalanine, the CDR3 consists of 17 amino acids. The kept DNA is CDR3 alone, 51 bases in frame from the first base. CDR1 and CDR2 are drawn from the germline V gene (reference sequence): LNHDA, SQIVND. Samples from volunteer blood donors who had recovered from COVID-19 were contributed by a second Seattle source. Whole blood was collected in K2EDTA tubes by collaborating institutions according to the institutions' own protocols. Collaborator samples were shipped for TCRbeta analysis as frozen whole blood, isolated PBMCs, or DNA extracted from either sample type. These data belong to a study of blood T cell repertoires in COVID-19 (dated by TCRdb to about 2020). With respect to the entire study: The collaborator samples originated in the United States, Italy and Spain and spanned the acute and convalescent phases of COVID-19. The prospective study material was composed of cDNA or gDNA derived from T cells, B-cell-depleted T cells, or PBMCs. The dataset comprised deeply sampled blood TCRbeta repertoires from subjects exposed to, actively infected with, or recovered from COVID-19. The repertoires were made available in a free public database intended to serve as a resource for research on the immune response to SARS-CoV-2. The samples were drawn from two sources: the first 160 participants of the ongoing ImmuneRACE study, and 950 to 1,500 subjects contributed by 6 global collaborators. Sample metadata almost always included a de-identified subject ID, COVID-19 status, age in years and sex. Where available, HLA class I and class II types were obtained from metadata supplied by the sample provider rather than from assay-based typing. Overall study outcomes, separate from this receptor: Clinical and demographic metadata were provided uncurated, with the amount varying by source and participant.

The sample taken for sequencing was peripheral blood. In this chain, TRBV19 is recombined with TRBJ1-1; the best D guess is TRBD1, with 5 bases matching. The sequence came from a man in his fifties or sixties who had recovered from COVID-19. The CDR3 here reads CASVARQLNVPNTEAFF. The DNA sequence follows: TGTGCCAGTGTTGCCAGACAGCTCAACGTGCCGAACACTGAAGCTTTCTTT.